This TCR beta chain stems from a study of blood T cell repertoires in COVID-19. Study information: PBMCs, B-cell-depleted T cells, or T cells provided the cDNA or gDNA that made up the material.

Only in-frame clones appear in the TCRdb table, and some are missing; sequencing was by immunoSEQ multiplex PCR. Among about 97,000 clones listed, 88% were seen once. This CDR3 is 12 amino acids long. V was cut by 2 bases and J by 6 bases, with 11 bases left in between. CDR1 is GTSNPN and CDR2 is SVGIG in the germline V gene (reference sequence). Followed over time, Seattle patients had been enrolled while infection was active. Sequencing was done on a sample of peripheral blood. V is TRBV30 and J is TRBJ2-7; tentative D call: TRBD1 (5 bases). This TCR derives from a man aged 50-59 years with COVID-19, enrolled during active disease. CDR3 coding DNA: TGTGCCTGGAGTCTCCCAGGGTCCGAGCAGTACTTC. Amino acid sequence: CAWSLPGSEQYF.